The clone carrying this TCR beta chain was seen only once. Its target is unknown. Method: immunoSEQ multiplex PCR; TCRdb's copy keeps in-frame clones and lacks some. In the table there are more than 40,000 clones, around a third of which are singletons. The entry originates in a study of tumour-infiltrating T cells in Burkitt lymphoma. Study-level information: Survival, overall and progression-free, tracked with productive clonality.

Study findings and constraints: Several public clonotypes were shared across many Burkitt lymphoma patients.

Germline-derived CDR1 and CDR2 are SEHNR and FQNEAQ (reference sequence). The CDR3 contains 15 residues. Trimming left V 5 bases short and J 5 bases short, with 18 bases between. The genes are TRBV7-9 and TRBJ2-5; D is uncertain. This TCR was sampled from a human donor with Burkitt lymphoma. The source material was tumor tissue. Here the CDR3 DNA reads TGTGCCAGCAGCACAGCCTTGACGGAAGGGGAGACCCAGTACTTC. This encodes CASSTALTEGETQYF.